Listed below are T cell receptor beta chains from one sample, sequenced in a study of cytomegalovirus exposure and HLA in healthy donors. Libraries were prepared by immunoSEQ multiplex PCR; TCRdb keeps only in-frame clonotypes and omits some of them. The data hold some 220,000 clones, with under 95% observed a single time. Sequenced material: PBMCs. Receptor source: a woman aged 18-29 years in good health and CMV-seronegative. Both conserved end residues are part of each CDR3. D genes are given only for firm matches. Expanded clones get a size class; other rows say once, few or many, or leave the size out.

TRBJ1-5 | - | - | TRBV27 | TGTGCCAGCAGCGCTTATCGGGGGAATCAGCCCCAGCATTTT | CASSAYRGNQPQHF
TRBJ2-7 | - | - | TRBV15 | TGTGCCACCAGCAAAAGAGGGACCTACGAGCAGTACTTC | CATSKRGTYEQYF
TRBJ2-2 | - | - | TRBV10-2 | TGCGCCAGCAGGGGGAGAGCCAACACCGGGGAGCTGTTTTTT | CASRGRANTGELFF
TRBJ2-1 | - | - | TRBV6-5 | TGTGCCAGCAGTCTTGTAGCAGGGGAGCAAAATGAGCAGTTCTTC | CASSLVAGEQNEQFF
TRBJ2-2 | once | TRBD2 | TRBV30 | TGTGCCTGGGAATATCTAGCGGCGAACACCGGGGAGCTGTTTTTT | CAWEYLAANTGELFF
TRBJ1-5 | - | - | TRBV7-6 | TGTGCCAGCAGCTTGTTTGCAGGGGATAGCAATCAGCCCCAGCATTTT | CASSLFAGDSNQPQHF
TRBJ2-1 | - | - | TRBV28 | TGTGCCAGCAGTTCCCCAGCGGGCCGCTCCTACAATGAGCAGTTCTTC | CASSSPAGRSYNEQFF
TRBJ2-1 | - | - | TRBV6-1 | TGTGCCAGCAGTGAAACGGATGAGCAGTTCTTC | CASSETDEQFF
TRBJ1-2 | - | TRBD1 | TRBV11-2 | TGTGCCAGCAGCTTAGAGCGGGGACAGGGACATGGCTACACCTTC | CASSLERGQGHGYTF
TRBJ2-2 | - | - | TRBV5-1 | TGCGCCAGCAGCTTTTTCGCGAACACCGGGGAGCTGTTTTTT | CASSFFANTGELFF
TRBJ1-2 | - | TRBD1 | TRBV5-1 | TGCGCCAGCAGCGAACGACAGGGGTCGGGGTATGGCTACACCTTC | CASSERQGSGYGYTF
TRBJ2-7 | - | TRBD2 | TRBV5-1 | TGCGCCAGCAGCTCGGGACTAGCGGGAGAGGGGTCCTACGAGCAGTACTTC | CASSSGLAGEGSYEQYF
TRBJ2-7 | - | - | TRBV5-1 | TGCGCCAGCAGCTTGGGCAGGGGACACAGGATACGAGCATGGGAAGTGTACTTC | CASSLGRGHRIRAWEVYF
TRBJ2-1 | - | TRBD2 | TRBV25-1 | TGTGCCAGCAGTGATCGGGAGGCGGGACGGTTTAACAATGAGCAGTTCTTC | CASSDREAGRFNNEQFF
TRBJ2-7 | - | - | TRBV28 | TGTGCCAGCAGTTTACCCGACAGGTCGTTGCAGTACTTC | CASSLPDRSLQYF
TRBJ2-1 | - | - | TRBV7-9 | TGTGCCAGCAGCTTCACTAAGAGCTCCTACAATGAGCAGTTCTTC | CASSFTKSSYNEQFF
TRBJ2-5 | - | TRBD1 | TRBV9 | TGTGCCAGCAGCGTAGGGACAGGGGTTACGTACCAAGAGACCCAGTACTTC | CASSVGTGVTYQETQYF
TRBJ2-3 | - | - | TRBV5-1 | TGCGCCAGCAGCTCCTACACAGATACGCAGTATTTT | CASSSYTDTQYF
TRBJ1-1 | - | - | TRBV28 | TGTGCCAGCAGTTTAACATATAAGAACACTGAAGCTTTCTTT | CASSLTYKNTEAFF
TRBJ2-1 | - | - | TRBV6-5 | TGTGCCAGCAGTTACCTTGATGAGCAGTTCTTC | CASSYLDEQFF
TRBJ1-5 | - | TRBD1 | TRBV7-2 | TGTGCCAGCAGCGGGACAGTCCGAGGGCAGCCCCAGCATTTT | CASSGTVRGQPQHF
TRBJ2-2 | - | TRBD2 | TRBV7-9 | TGTGCCAGCAGTAACGGTGGACTAGGCGGGGAGCTGTTTTTT | CASSNGGLGGELFF
TRBJ2-7 | - | TRBD1 | TRBV27 | TGTGCCAGCAGTCGGACAGGGACCTACGAGCAGTACTTC | CASSRTGTYEQYF
TRBJ2-7 | - | TRBD2 | TRBV4-1 | TGCGCCAGCAACCACGAGGGGTCCGGGGGAGGGCGCGAGCAGTACTTC | CASNHEGSGGGREQYF
TRBJ1-1 | - | - | TRBV4-1 | TGCGCCAGCAGCCAAGGAATAGCGGGGACTGAAGCTTTCTTT | CASSQGIAGTEAFF
TRBJ1-5 | - | TRBD1 | TRBV27 | TGTGCCAGCAGTCCCTGGACAGGGTCGACTGATCAGCCCCAGCATTTT | CASSPWTGSTDQPQHF
TRBJ1-2 | - | TRBD1 | TRBV7-6 | TGTGCCAGCAGCTTAGGAAGGAGGGACAGTTATGGCTACACCTTC | CASSLGRRDSYGYTF
TRBJ1-1 | - | TRBD1 | TRBV2 | TGTGCCACCGACAGGGGGTGGGCCAACACTGAAGCTTTCTTT | CATDRGWANTEAFF
TRBJ2-2 | - | TRBD2 | TRBV5-4 | TGTGCCAGCAGGGGCGGGAGAGTGAACACCGGGGAGCTGTTTTTT | CASRGGRVNTGELFF